The entry below gives a single T cell receptor beta chain sequence along with its context. This specimen comes from a study of blood T cell repertoires in COVID-19. Whole-study context: The samples span acute and convalescent COVID-19 from the United States, Italy and Spain.

Assay: immunoSEQ multiplex PCR; the TCRdb copy retains only in-frame clones and omits some. The sample lists about 200,000 clones, about four fifths occurring once. Looked up from germline, CDR1 is SGHTA and CDR2 is FQGNSA. The CDR3 runs to 17 residues. V was pared by 5 bases and J by 0 bases, with 8 bases of the junction left unmatched. This chain connects TRBV7-2 to TRBJ1-5, with 9 nucleotides matching TRBD1. The sequenced sample consisted of peripheral blood. The receptor's source is a woman older than 75 with COVID-19, enrolled during active disease. CDR3 amino acids: CASSAAQGAYSNQPQHF. DNA for the CDR3: TGTGCCAGCAGCGCAGCACAGGGGGCTTATAGCAATCAGCCCCAGCATTTT.